This T cell receptor (beta chain) was obtained from a study of CD8 T cells in Susac syndrome. Comment on this clonotype: The antigen is not known.

CDR3 length equals 14 residues. The V end was cut by 3 bases, the J end by 5 bases, with 13 bases between. Germline V gene data show CDR1 as SGHTA and CDR2 as FQGNSA. Study findings and constraints: The study admitted that it had a relatively small number of individuals in its TCR sequencing and HLA analysis.

The authors reverse transcribed about 0.5 to 1 ug RNA with random hexamers. TCRdb fed the immunoSEQ multiplex PCR reads into MiXCR, producing one record per CDR3 protein. The sample lists about 180,000 distinct CDR3 sequences; approximately 96% were seen once. This sequence was found in a human donor with multiple sclerosis. This rearrangement joins TRBV7-2 to TRBJ2-5, with D unresolved. Sequencing was performed on CD4+ T cells from PBMCs. CDR3 loop: CASSLDVSRETQYF. The CDR3 region has the DNA TGTGCCAGCAGCTTGGACGTGTCCCGTGAGACCCAGTACTTC.